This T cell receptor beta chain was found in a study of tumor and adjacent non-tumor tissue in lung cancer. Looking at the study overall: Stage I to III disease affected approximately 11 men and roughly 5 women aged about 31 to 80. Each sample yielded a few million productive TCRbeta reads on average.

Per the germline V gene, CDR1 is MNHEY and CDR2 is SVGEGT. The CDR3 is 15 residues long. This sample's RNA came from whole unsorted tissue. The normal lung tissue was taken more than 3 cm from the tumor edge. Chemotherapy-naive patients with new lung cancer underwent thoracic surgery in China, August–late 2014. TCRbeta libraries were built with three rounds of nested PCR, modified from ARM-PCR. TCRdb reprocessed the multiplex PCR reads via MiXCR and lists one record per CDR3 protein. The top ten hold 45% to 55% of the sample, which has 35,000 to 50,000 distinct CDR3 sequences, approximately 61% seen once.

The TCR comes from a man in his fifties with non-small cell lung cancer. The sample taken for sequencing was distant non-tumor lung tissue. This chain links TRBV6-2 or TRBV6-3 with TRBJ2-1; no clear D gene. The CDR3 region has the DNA TGTACCAACAGTTACCCACTTATTACCCACAATGAGCAGTTCTTC. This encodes CTNSYPLITHNEQFF.